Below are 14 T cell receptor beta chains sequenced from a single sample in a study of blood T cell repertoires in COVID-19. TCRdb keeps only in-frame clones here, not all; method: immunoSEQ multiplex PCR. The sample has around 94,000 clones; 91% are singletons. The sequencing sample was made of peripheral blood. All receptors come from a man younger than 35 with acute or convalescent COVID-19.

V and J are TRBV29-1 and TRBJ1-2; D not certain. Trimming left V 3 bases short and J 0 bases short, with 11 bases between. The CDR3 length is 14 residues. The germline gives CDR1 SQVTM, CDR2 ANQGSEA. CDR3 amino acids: CSVDIPESNYGYTF. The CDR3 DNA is TGCAGCGTTGATATCCCAGAATCTAACTATGGCTACACCTTC.

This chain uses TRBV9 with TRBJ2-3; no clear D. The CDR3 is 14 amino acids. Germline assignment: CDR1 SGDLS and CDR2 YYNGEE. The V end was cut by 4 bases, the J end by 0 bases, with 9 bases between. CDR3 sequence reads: CASSSSSSTDTQYF. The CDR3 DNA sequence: TGTGCCAGCAGCTCCTCGTCTAGCACAGATACGCAGTATTTT.

The CDR3 region is CASSLKGTGRNQKLFF. CDR3 nucleotide sequence: TGTGCCAGCAGTTTAAAAGGGACAGGGAGGAATCAAAAACTGTTTTTT. The chain couples TRBV28 to TRBJ1-4; the match to TRBD1 covers 9 bases. The V gene end was trimmed by 2 bases and the J gene end by 9 bases; junction bases not matched to a gene: 10. The CDR3 totals 16 residues. The germline V gene has CDR1 MDHEN and CDR2 SYDVKM.

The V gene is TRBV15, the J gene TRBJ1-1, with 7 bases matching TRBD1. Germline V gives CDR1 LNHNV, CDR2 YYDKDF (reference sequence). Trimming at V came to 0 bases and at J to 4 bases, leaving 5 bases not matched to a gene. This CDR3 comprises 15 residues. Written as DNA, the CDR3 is TGTGCCACCAGCAGAGATCCGGCAGGGGGCACTGAAGCTTTCTTT. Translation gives CATSRDPAGGTEAFF.

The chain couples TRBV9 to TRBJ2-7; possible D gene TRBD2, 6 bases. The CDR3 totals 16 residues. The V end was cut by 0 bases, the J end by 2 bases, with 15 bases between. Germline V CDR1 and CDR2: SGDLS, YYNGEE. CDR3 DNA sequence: TGTGCCAGCAGCGTAGCTGGGACTGGGGGGACCTACGAGCAGTACTTC. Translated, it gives CASSVAGTGGTYEQYF. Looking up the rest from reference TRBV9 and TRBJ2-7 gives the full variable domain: DSGVTQTPKHLITATGQRVTLRCSPRSGDLSVYWYQQSLDQGLQFLIQYYNGEERAKGNILERFSAQQFPDLHSELNLSSLELGDSALYFCASSVAGTGGTYEQYFGPGTRLTVT.

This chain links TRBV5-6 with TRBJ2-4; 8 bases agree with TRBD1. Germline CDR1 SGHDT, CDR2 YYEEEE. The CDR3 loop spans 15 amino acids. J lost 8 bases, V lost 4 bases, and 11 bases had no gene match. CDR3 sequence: CASSTLTGDKYIQYF. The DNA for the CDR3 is TGTGCCAGCAGCACCCTGACAGGGGATAAGTACATTCAGTACTTC.

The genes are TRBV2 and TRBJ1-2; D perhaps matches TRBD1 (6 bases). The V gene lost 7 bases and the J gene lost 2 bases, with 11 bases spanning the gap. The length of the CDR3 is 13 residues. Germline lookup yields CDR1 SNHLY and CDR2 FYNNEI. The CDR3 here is CASTTGTNYGYTF. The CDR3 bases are TGTGCCAGCACTACCGGGACAAACTATGGCTACACCTTC.

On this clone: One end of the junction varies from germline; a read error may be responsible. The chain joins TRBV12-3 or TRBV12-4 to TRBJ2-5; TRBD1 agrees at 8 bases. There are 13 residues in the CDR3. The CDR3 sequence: CASRLGQGETQYF. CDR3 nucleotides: TGTGCCAGCAGATTAGGACAGGGAGAGACCCAGTACTTC.

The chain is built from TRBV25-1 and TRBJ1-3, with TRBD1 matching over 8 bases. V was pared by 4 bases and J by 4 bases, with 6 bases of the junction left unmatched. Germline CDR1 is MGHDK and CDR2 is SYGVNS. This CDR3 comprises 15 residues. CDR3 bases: TGTGCCAGCAGTGCACATGGGACAGGCGGAAACACCATATATTTT. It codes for CASSAHGTGGNTIYF.

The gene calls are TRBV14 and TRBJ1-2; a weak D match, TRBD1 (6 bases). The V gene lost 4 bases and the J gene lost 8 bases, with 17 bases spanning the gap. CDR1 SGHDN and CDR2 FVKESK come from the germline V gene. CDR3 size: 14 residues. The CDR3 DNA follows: TGTGCCAGCAGCCCTGACAGGCGGACGAGAGGCTACACCTTC. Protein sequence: CASSPDRRTRGYTF.

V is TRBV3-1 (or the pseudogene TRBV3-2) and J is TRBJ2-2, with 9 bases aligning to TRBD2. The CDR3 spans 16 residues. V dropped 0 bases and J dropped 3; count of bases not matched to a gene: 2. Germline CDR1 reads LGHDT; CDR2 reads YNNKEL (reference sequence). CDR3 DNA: TGTGCCAGCAGCCAAGATAGCGGGGGAGACACCGGGGAGCTGTTTTTT. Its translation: CASSQDSGGDTGELFF.

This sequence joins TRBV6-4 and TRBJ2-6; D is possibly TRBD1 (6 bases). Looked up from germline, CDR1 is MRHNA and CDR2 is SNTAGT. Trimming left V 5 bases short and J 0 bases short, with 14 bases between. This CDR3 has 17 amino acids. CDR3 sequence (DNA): TGTGCCAGCAGTTCAACAACAGGGTACTCTGGGGCCAACGTCCTGACTTTC. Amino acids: CASSSTTGYSGANVLTF.

CDR3 sequence reads: CASSMGRGLFGYTF. The CDR3 coding sequence is TGTGCCAGTAGTATGGGCAGGGGGCTATTTGGCTACACCTTC. The gene calls are TRBV19 and TRBJ1-2, with 8 bases identical to TRBD1. After removal of 3 bases from V and 7 bases from J, the junction contained 7 bases not matched to a gene. CDR3 size: 14 residues. In germline, CDR1 is LNHDA, CDR2 SQIVND (reference sequence).

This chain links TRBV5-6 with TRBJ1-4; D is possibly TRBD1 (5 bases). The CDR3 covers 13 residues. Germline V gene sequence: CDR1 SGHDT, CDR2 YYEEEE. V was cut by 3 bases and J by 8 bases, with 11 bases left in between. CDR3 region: CASSSSGYEKLFF. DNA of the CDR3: TGTGCCAGCAGCTCCTCAGGGTACGAAAAACTGTTTTTT.